The subject of this entry is one T cell receptor beta chain. The data were taken from a study of T cell responses to AZD1222 COVID-19 vaccine. Germline V gives CDR1 MNHEY, CDR2 SMNVEV (reference sequence). Trimming took 6 bases from V and 4 from J, leaving 11 bases between them. The CDR3 is 13 residues long. Libraries were prepared by immunoSEQ multiplex PCR; TCRdb keeps only in-frame clonotypes and omits some of them. This table has approximately 140,000 clones, roughly 92% appearing once. The source of this sequence is an adult in good health. The sequencing here drew on peripheral blood, taken on day 0 of AZD1222 vaccination. V is TRBV27 and J is TRBJ2-3; D uncertain. The CDR3 spells CASRSDVADTQYF. CDR3 bases: TGTGCCAGCAGATCCGACGTGGCAGATACGCAGTATTTT.